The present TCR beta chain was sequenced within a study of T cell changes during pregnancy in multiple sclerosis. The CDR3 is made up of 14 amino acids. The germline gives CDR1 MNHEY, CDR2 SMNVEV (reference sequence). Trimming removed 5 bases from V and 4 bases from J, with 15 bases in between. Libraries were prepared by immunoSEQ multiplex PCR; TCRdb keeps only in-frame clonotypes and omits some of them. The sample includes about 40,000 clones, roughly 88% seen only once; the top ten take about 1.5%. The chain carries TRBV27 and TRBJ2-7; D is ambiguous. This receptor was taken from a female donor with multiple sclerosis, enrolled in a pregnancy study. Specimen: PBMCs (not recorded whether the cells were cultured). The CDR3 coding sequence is TGTGCCAGCAGTCTCATGGTTGGGGTATACGAGCAGTACTTC. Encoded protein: CASSLMVGVYEQYF.